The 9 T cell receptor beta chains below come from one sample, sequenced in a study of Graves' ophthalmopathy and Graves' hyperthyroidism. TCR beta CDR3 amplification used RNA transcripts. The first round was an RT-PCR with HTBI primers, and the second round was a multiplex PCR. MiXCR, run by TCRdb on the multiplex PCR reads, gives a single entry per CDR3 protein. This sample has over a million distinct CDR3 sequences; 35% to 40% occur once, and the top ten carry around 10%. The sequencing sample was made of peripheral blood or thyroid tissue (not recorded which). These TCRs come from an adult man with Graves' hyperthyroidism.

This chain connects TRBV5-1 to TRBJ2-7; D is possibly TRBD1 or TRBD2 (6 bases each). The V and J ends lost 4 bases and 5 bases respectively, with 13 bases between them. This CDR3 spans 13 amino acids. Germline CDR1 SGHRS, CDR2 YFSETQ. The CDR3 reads CASSARGDDEQYF. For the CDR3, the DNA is TGCGCCAGCAGCGCTAGGGGGGACGACGAGCAGTACTTC.

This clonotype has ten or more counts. CDR3 protein: CASSLGTGPWQPQHF. In DNA, the CDR3 is TGTGCCAGCAGCTTGGGGACAGGACCATGGCAGCCCCAGCATTTT. The chain is built from TRBV7-9 and TRBJ1-5; 8 bases match TRBD1. The germline CDR1 and CDR2 sequences are SEHNR and FQNEAQ (reference sequence). V lost 3 bases to trimming and J lost 7 bases; unmatched junction nucleotides: 8. CDR3 length: 15 amino acids.

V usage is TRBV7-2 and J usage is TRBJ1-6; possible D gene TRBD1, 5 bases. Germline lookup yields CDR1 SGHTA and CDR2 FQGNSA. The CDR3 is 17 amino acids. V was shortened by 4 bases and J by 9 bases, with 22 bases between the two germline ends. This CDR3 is CASSSPGLNSRASPLHF. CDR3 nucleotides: TGTGCCAGCAGCTCCCCGGGACTCAACTCTAGGGCTTCACCCCTCCACTTT.

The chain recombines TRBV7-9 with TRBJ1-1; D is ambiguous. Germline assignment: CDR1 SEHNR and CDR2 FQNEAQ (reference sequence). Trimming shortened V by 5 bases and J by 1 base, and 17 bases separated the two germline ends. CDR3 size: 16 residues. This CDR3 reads CASSQGLDWQNTEAFF. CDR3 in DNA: TGTGCCAGCAGCCAAGGTTTGGACTGGCAGAACACTGAAGCTTTCTTT.

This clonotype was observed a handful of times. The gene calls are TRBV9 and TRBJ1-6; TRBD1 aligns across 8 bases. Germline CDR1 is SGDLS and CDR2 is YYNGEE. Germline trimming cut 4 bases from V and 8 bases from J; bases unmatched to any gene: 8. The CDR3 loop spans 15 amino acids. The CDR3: CASSLTGGSDSPLHF. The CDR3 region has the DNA TGTGCCAGCAGCCTCACAGGGGGATCAGATTCACCCCTCCACTTT. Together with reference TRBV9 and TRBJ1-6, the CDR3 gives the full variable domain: DSGVTQTPKHLITATGQRVTLRCSPRSGDLSVYWYQQSLDQGLQFLIQYYNGEERAKGNILERFSAQQFPDLHSELNLSSLELGDSALYFCASSLTGGSDSPLHFGNGTRLTVT.

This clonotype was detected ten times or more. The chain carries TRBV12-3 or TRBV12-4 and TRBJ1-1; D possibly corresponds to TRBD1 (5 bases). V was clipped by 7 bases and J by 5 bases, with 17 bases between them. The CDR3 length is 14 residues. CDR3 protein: CASMPRAGGTEAFF. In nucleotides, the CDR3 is TGTGCCAGCATGCCACGGGCGGGGGGGACTGAAGCTTTCTTT.

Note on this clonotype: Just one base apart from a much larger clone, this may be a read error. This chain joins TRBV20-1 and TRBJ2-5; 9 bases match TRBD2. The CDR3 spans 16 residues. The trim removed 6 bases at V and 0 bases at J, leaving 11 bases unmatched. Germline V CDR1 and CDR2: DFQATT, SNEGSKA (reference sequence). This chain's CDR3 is CSAPNGGTSNQETQYF. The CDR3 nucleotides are TGCAGTGCCCCCAATGGCGGGACTAGCAACCAAGAGACCCAGTACTTC.

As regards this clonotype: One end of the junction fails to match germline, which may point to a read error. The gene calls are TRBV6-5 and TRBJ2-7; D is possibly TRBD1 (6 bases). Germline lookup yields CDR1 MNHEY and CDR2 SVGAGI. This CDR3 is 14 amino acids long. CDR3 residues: CASSEGWTDYEQCF. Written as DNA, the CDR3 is TGTGCCAGCAGTGAAGGGTGGACAGACTACGAGCAGTGCTTC.

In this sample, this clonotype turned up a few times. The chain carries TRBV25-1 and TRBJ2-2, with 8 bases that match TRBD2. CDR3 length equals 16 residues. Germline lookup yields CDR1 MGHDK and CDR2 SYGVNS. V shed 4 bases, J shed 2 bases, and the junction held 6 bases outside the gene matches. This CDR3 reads CASSASGSLNTGELFF. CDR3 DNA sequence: TGTGCCAGCAGTGCGAGCGGGAGCCTCAACACCGGGGAGCTGTTTTTT.